One and the same sample provided the 29 T cell receptor beta chains below, sequenced in a study of blood T cells in healthy people across ages. Primers used in a second PCR of about 6 to 12 cycles were a sample-barcoded 5' primer and a J-beta primer mix. One entry per CDR3 protein, called by TCRdb with MiXCR from the 5' RACE reads. The sample consists of 650,000 to 950,000 distinct CDR3 sequences, under 45% of them appearing once. The source material was blood. These receptors were collected from a man aged 60-69 years in good health.

This clonotype was seen only a few times. The chain couples TRBV20-1 to TRBJ1-2; D not certain. The CDR3 is 13 amino acids. V was pared by 6 bases and J by 3 bases, with 14 bases between. Germline loops: CDR1 DFQATT, CDR2 SNEGSKA (reference sequence). The CDR3 loop reads CSAPVPGYYGYTF. CDR3 sequence (DNA): TGCAGTGCCCCCGTCCCGGGGTACTATGGCTACACCTTC.

This clonotype was seen a handful of times. The V and J genes are TRBV4-3 and TRBJ2-5; D is perhaps TRBD2 (6 bases). The CDR3 length is 14 residues. Looked up from germline, CDR1 is LGHNA and CDR2 is YSLEER. The ends were cut back, 0 bases at V and 5 bases at J, with 10 bases in the middle. The CDR3 DNA follows: TGCGCCAGCAGCCAAGAGGACTACTCGGAGACCCAGTACTTC. This translates into CASSQEDYSETQYF.

This clonotype was picked up a small number of times. This rearrangement joins TRBV6-6 to TRBJ1-6, with TRBD1 identical over 10 bases. There are 13 residues in the CDR3. The V and J ends lost 4 bases and 10 bases, in that order; junction bases with no gene match: 1. Germline CDR1 and CDR2: MNHNY and SVGAGI (reference sequence). Here the CDR3 DNA reads TGTGCCAGCAGTTCGACAGGGGGCTCACCCCTCCACTTT. It translates to CASSSTGGSPLHF.

This clonotype came up many times. This chain joins TRBV4-3 and TRBJ1-2; D possibly corresponds to TRBD1 (5 bases). V was pared by 4 bases and J by 1 base, with 13 bases between. The CDR3 spans 15 residues. Per the germline V gene, CDR1 is LGHNA and CDR2 is YSLEER. CDR3 DNA sequence: TGCGCCAGCAGCCCCGCGGGGGGGGTTAACTATGGCTACACCTTC. Its protein product is CASSPAGGVNYGYTF.

The chain uses TRBV20-1 and TRBJ1-4, with a tentative D call TRBD1 (6 bases). Deletions cut 5 bases from V and 8 bases from J, with 21 bases between. This CDR3 has 15 amino acids. Germline assignment: CDR1 DFQATT and CDR2 SNEGSKA (reference sequence). The CDR3 is CSALGDIKSGEKLFF. The CDR3 DNA follows: TGCAGTGCTTTGGGGGACATTAAATCAGGGGAAAAACTGTTTTTT.

The J gene is TRBJ1-1, the V gene TRBV7-9; unclear D gene. The V and J ends lost 1 base and 12 bases respectively, with 12 bases between them. The germline V gene encodes CDR1 SEHNR and CDR2 FQNEAQ (reference sequence). This CDR3 contains 12 residues. The chain's CDR3 is CASSLGRVETFF. Here the CDR3 DNA reads TGTGCCAGCAGCTTAGGTAGGGTCGAAACTTTCTTT.

This clonotype was seen more than once but under ten times. The chain recombines TRBV7-9 with TRBJ2-1; the D gene is possibly TRBD1 (6 bases). This CDR3 region has 14 residues. Germline CDR1 is SEHNR and CDR2 is FQNEAQ (reference sequence). V was clipped by 0 bases and J by 6 bases, with 9 bases between them. CDR3: CASSLANRVNEQFF. CDR3 DNA sequence: TGTGCCAGCAGCTTAGCAAACAGGGTCAATGAGCAGTTCTTC.

This clonotype was observed a handful of times. The J gene is TRBJ2-7, the V gene TRBV4-3, with D possibly being TRBD1 (6 bases). The germline V gene has CDR1 LGHNA and CDR2 YSLEER. The CDR3 has 19 amino acids. V shed 0 bases and J shed 3 bases, with 24 bases lying between them. The CDR3 DNA reads as TGCGCCAGCAGCCAAGAGCTTTACAGGGAGCCTATGTTATTCTACGAGCAGTACTTC. Encoded protein: CASSQELYREPMLFYEQYF.

The rearrangement uses TRBV12-3 or TRBV12-4 and TRBJ2-3; a possible D gene is TRBD1 (6 bases). The CDR3 runs 11 residues. CDR3 bases: TGTGCGACAGGACGCACAGATACGCAGTATTTT. Amino acids: CATGRTDTQYF.

The chain employs TRBV28 and TRBJ2-3, with D perhaps matching TRBD2 (6 bases). V lost 5 bases, J lost 2 bases, and 17 bases lay in between. This CDR3 comprises 16 residues. Germline V lookup: CDR1 MDHEN, CDR2 SYDVKM. CDR3 in DNA: TGTGCCAGCAGTCCCGGGGGTAGAGTAAACACAGATACGCAGTATTTT. It yields the protein CASSPGGRVNTDTQYF. Based on the CDR3 plus reference TRBV28 and TRBJ2-3, the full variable domain is DVKVTQSSRYLVKRTGEKVFLECVQDMDHENMFWYRQDPGLGLRLIYFSYDVKMKEKGDIPEGYSVSREKKERFSLILESASTNQTSMYLCASSPGGRVNTDTQYFGPGTRLTVL.

The J gene is TRBJ2-5, the V gene TRBV20-1; 10 bases map to TRBD2. This CDR3 comprises 15 residues. CDR1 and CDR2 (germline): DFQATT, SNEGSKA (reference sequence). The V and J ends lost 3 bases and 9 bases, in that order; junction bases with no gene match: 13. In DNA, the CDR3 is TGCAGTGCTAGGAGTCCCGGGACTAGCGCCATAGCCCAGTACTTC. Protein product: CSARSPGTSAIAQYF.

This clonotype was seen only a few times. J is TRBJ1-1 and V is TRBV10-3; tentative D call: TRBD1 (6 bases). V lost 0 bases and J lost 2, with 7 bases in between. The germline V gene has CDR1 ENHRY and CDR2 SYGVKD. There are 14 residues in the CDR3. The CDR3 DNA follows: TGTGCCATCAGTGAGTCGGGGGGCAACACTGAAGCTTTCTTT. This gives the protein CAISESGGNTEAFF.

This clonotype has a count of ten or more. This chain uses TRBV29-1 with TRBJ2-1, with a possible D match to TRBD2 (6 bases). From germline, CDR1 is SQVTM and CDR2 ANQGSEA. The length of the CDR3 is 15 residues. Trimming took 4 bases from V and 0 from J, leaving 13 bases between them. Here the CDR3 DNA reads TGCAGCGTTGCACCCGCTAGCGCCTCCTACAATGAGCAGTTCTTC. Protein product: CSVAPASASYNEQFF.

The chain joins TRBV20-1 to TRBJ2-1; a possible D gene is TRBD2 (6 bases). CDR1 and CDR2 from the germline V gene are DFQATT and SNEGSKA (reference sequence). V was cut by 3 bases and J by 7 bases, with 16 bases left in between. The CDR3 sequence is 14 residues long. This chain's CDR3 is CSASPNGRSNEQFF. The CDR3 DNA reads as TGCAGTGCTAGTCCCAACGGGAGATCTAATGAGCAGTTCTTC.

This clonotype was seen more than once but under ten times. The chain has TRBV12-3 or TRBV12-4 and TRBJ2-5, with D possibly being TRBD1 or TRBD2 (5 bases each). V was shortened by 6 bases and J by 0 bases, with 14 bases between the two germline ends. The CDR3 length is 15 residues. The CDR3 DNA sequence: TGTGCCAGCAGCCGGGACGGCAGGTACCAAGAGACCCAGTACTTC. It specifies CASSRDGRYQETQYF.

The rearrangement uses TRBV21-1 and TRBJ1-6; the table assigns TRBD1, which was not confirmed against the DNA. TRBV21-1 corresponds to a pseudogene. The CDR3 totals 14 residues. CDR3 residues: CASSKNGAGSPLHF. CDR3 nucleotide sequence: TGTGCCAGCAGCAAAAATGGGGCAGGTTCACCCCTCCACTTT.

The table lists this clonotype with a few counts. The chain has TRBV27 and TRBJ2-7; TRBD2 matches 8 bases. Germline assignment: CDR1 MNHEY and CDR2 SMNVEV (reference sequence). V trimming: 3 bases; J trimming: 3 bases; junction bases outside the gene matches: 7. The CDR3 contains 15 residues. The CDR3 sequence is CASSFRGLAGYEQYF. For the CDR3, the DNA is TGTGCCAGCAGTTTCCGTGGACTAGCCGGCTACGAGCAGTACTTC.

The chain joins TRBV7-2 to TRBJ2-1; a possible D gene is TRBD1 (6 bases). Germline V lookup: CDR1 SGHTA, CDR2 FQGNSA. This CDR3 region has 13 residues. The V end lost 5 bases, the J end lost 10 bases, and 15 bases lay between the germline ends. The CDR3 DNA follows: TGTGCCAGCAGCCAGGGGCCCTCCTGGGAGCAGTTCTTC. This gives the protein CASSQGPSWEQFF.

The V call is TRBV24-1, the J call TRBJ2-5; 10 bases fit TRBD1. Germline V CDR1 and CDR2: KGHDR, SFDVKD. V trimming: 4 bases; J trimming: 11 bases; junction bases outside the gene matches: 21. CDR3 length: 18 amino acids. CDR3 residues: CATSETHEPGQGINEQYF. CDR3 in DNA: TGTGCCACCAGTGAGACCCACGAACCGGGACAGGGGATCAATGAGCAGTACTTC.

J is TRBJ2-1 and V is TRBV6-1, with 10 bases lining up with TRBD1. CDR1 is MNHNS and CDR2 is SASEGT in the germline V gene. The CDR3 is 15 amino acids. Trimming took 5 bases from V and 4 from J; bases not matched to a gene: 5. CDR3 region: CASSLGTGEYNEQFF. In nucleotides, the CDR3 is TGTGCCAGCAGTCTAGGGACAGGGGAGTACAATGAGCAGTTCTTC.

This chain joins TRBV6-6 and TRBJ2-7; weak D call: TRBD1 (6 bases). This CDR3 spans 13 amino acids. The V gene lost 7 bases and the J gene lost 4 bases, with 14 bases spanning the gap. Germline CDR1 MNHNY, CDR2 SVGAGI (reference sequence). CDR3 DNA: TGTGCCAGCATCAAGGACAGCGCATACGAGCAGTACTTC. Protein: CASIKDSAYEQYF.

This clonotype turned up a few times. The CDR3 spells CASSPNSISTDTQYF. CDR3 DNA sequence: TGTGCCAGCAGCCCCAACAGCATTAGCACAGATACGCAGTATTTT. The chain joins TRBV7-9 to TRBJ2-3; D not resolved. Germline V gene lookup returns CDR1 SEHNR and CDR2 FQNEAQ (reference sequence). This CDR3 region has 15 residues. Trimming removed 5 bases at V and 0 bases at J, with 12 bases between.

The chain employs TRBV29-1 and TRBJ2-1; 9 bases map to TRBD1. V lost 8 bases and J lost 8; bases outside the gene matches: 13. This CDR3 contains 14 residues. Per the germline V gene, CDR1 is SQVTM and CDR2 is ANQGSEA. DNA of the CDR3: TGCAGCTCTTGCGGGACAGGGTTTTTCGATGAGCAGTTCTTC. Translating it yields CSSCGTGFFDEQFF.

This chain connects TRBV4-1 to TRBJ1-4, with TRBD1 matching over 8 bases. CDR1 MGHRA and CDR2 YSYEKL come from the germline V gene. With V trimmed by 4 bases and J by 5 bases, 6 bases remained unmatched. This CDR3 comprises 15 residues. The CDR3 region is CASSRPGQENEKLFF. The DNA of the CDR3 is TGCGCCAGCAGCCGGCCGGGACAGGAGAATGAAAAACTGTTTTTT.

This chain uses TRBV7-2 with TRBJ2-1; D is unclear. Germline V gene lookup returns CDR1 SGHTA and CDR2 FQGNSA. Between the trimmed V and J ends, which lost 0 bases and 9 bases, there was a span of 9 bases. This CDR3 has 13 residues. CDR3 nucleotides: TGTGCCAGCAGCTTAGCTGCCAGAACTGAGCAGTTCTTC. Translation gives CASSLAARTEQFF.

The V gene is TRBV4-1, the J gene TRBJ2-1, with 7 bases matching TRBD2. This CDR3 has 15 residues. The germline CDR1 and CDR2 sequences are MGHRA and YSYEKL. The trim removed 1 base at V and 6 bases at J, leaving 6 bases unmatched. CDR3 residues: CASSQGRGRGNEQFF. Written as DNA, the CDR3 is TGCGCCAGCAGCCAAGGTCGCGGGAGAGGCAATGAGCAGTTCTTC.

This rearrangement joins TRBV12-3 or TRBV12-4 to TRBJ2-3; TRBD2 agrees at 8 bases. V shed 7 bases, J shed 5 bases, and the junction held 5 bases outside the gene matches. The CDR3 covers 13 residues. In nucleotides, the CDR3 is TGTGCCAGCACCCCGGGGACTAGAGATACGCAGTATTTT. This codes for CASTPGTRDTQYF.

A few counts support this clonotype. The chain links TRBV5-1 to TRBJ1-4; D call uncertain. Looked up from germline, CDR1 is SGHRS and CDR2 is YFSETQ. Trimming removed 2 bases from V and 8 bases from J, with 7 bases in between. This CDR3 region has 12 residues. The CDR3 DNA is TGCGCCAGCAGCTTTCCGGGAGAAAAACTGTTTTTT. It specifies CASSFPGEKLFF.

The rearrangement joins TRBV20-1 to TRBJ1-2, with D possibly TRBD1 on 6 matching bases. Trimming pared 7 bases from V and 2 bases from J, leaving 11 bases between. The CDR3 extends over 12 amino acids. CDR1 DFQATT and CDR2 SNEGSKA come from the germline V gene (reference sequence). The CDR3 nucleotides read TGCAGTGTTAGGACAGAGAACTATGGCTACACCTTC. It encodes CSVRTENYGYTF.